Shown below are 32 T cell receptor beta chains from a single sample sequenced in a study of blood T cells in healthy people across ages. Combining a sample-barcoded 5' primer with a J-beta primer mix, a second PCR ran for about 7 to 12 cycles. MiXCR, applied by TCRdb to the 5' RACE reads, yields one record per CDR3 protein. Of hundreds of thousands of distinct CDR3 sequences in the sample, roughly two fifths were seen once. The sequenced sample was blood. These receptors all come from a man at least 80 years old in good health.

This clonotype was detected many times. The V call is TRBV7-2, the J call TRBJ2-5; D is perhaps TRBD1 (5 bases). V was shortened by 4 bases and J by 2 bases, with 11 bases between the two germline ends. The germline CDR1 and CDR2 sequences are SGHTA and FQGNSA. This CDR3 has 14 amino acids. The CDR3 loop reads CASSYRQKQETQYF. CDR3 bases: TGTGCCAGCAGCTACCGACAGAAACAAGAGACCCAGTACTTC.

The CDR3 region has the DNA TGTGCCACCAGCATTCCGGGACAGGGGACTCAAGAGACCCAGTACTTC. It specifies CATSIPGQGTQETQYF. The chain links TRBV15 to TRBJ2-5, with 10 bases lining up with TRBD1. The CDR3 totals 16 residues. The trim removed 4 bases at V and 2 bases at J, leaving 7 bases unmatched. CDR1 LNHNV and CDR2 YYDKDF come from the germline V gene (reference sequence).

The CDR3 bases are TGTGCCAGCAGTTACCAGGGATCTAGCACAGATACGCAGTATTTT. Its protein product is CASSYQGSSTDTQYF. This chain connects TRBV28 to TRBJ2-3, with D tentatively TRBD1 (5 bases). Looked up from germline, CDR1 is MDHEN and CDR2 is SYDVKM. Between the trimmed V and J ends, which lost 4 bases and 0 bases, there was a span of 11 bases. This CDR3 is built from 15 residues.

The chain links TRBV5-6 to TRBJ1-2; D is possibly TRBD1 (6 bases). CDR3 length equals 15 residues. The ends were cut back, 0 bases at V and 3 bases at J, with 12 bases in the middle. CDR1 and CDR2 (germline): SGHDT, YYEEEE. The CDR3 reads CASSLDNREDYGYTF. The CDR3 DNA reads TGTGCCAGCAGCTTGGACAACAGGGAAGACTATGGCTACACCTTC.

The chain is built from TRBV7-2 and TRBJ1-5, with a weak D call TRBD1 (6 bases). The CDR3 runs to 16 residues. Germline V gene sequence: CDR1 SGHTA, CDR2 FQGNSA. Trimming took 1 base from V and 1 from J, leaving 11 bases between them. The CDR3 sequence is CASSLGSGASNQPQHF. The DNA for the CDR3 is TGTGCCAGCAGCTTAGGGTCGGGGGCCAGCAATCAGCCCCAGCATTTT.

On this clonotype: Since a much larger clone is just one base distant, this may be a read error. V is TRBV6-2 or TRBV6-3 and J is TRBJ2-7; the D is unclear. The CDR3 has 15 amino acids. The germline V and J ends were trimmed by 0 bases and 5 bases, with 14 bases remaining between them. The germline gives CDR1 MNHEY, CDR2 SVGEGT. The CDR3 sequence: CASSYSGSNWDEQYF. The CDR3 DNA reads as TGTGCCAGCAGTTACTCGGGCAGTAATTGGGACGAGCAGTACTTC.

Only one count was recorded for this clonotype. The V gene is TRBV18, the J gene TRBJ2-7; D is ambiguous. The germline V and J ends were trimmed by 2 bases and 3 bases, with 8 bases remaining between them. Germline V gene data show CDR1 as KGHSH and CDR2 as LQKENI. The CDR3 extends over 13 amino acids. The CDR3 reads CASSPELDYEQYF. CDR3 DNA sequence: TGTGCCAGCTCACCAGAATTGGACTACGAGCAGTACTTC.

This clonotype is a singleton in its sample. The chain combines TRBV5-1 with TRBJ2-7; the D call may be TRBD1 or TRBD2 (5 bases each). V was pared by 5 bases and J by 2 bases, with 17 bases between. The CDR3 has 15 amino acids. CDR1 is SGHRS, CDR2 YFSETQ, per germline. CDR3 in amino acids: CASRPGGGGTYEQYF. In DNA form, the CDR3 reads TGCGCCAGCAGGCCCGGTGGGGGTGGGACCTACGAGCAGTACTTC.

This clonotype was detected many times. CDR3 in amino acids: CSVTSGYEQYF. The CDR3 region has the DNA TGCAGCGTGACTAGTGGCTACGAGCAGTACTTC. The genes are TRBV29-1 and TRBJ2-7; D is perhaps TRBD2 (6 bases). This CDR3 has 11 residues. CDR1 SQVTM and CDR2 ANQGSEA come from the germline V gene. Trimming took off 6 bases at V and 3 bases at J, with 9 bases between the two ends.

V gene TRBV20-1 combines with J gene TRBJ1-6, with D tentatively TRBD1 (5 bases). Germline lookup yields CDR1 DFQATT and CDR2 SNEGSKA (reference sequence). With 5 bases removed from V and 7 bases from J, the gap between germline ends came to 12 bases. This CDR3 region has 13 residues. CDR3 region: CSAPERGNSPLHF. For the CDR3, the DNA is TGCAGTGCTCCCGAAAGGGGCAATTCACCCCTCCACTTT.

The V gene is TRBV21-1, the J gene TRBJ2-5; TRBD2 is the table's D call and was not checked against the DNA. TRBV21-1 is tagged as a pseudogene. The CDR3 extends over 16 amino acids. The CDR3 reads CASRTISGGAFETQYF. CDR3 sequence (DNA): TGTGCCAGCAGAACCATTAGCGGGGGGGCATTTGAGACCCAGTACTTC.

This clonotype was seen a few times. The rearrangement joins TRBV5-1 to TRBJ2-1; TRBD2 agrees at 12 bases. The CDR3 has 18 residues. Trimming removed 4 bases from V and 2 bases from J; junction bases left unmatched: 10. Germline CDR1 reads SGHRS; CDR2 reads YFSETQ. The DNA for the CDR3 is TGCGCCAGCAGCCAACTAGCGGGGGGTCTCCCCCCCTACAATGAGCAGTTCTTC. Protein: CASSQLAGGLPPYNEQFF.

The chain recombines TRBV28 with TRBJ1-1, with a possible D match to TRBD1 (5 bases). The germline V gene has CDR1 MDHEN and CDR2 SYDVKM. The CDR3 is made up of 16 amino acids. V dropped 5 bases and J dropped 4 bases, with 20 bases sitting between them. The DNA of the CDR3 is TGTGCCAGCAGTCCACCCCTTGGGGCGAGGGGCACTGAAGCTTTCTTT. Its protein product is CASSPPLGARGTEAFF. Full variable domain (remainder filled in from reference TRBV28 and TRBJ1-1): DVKVTQSSRYLVKRTGEKVFLECVQDMDHENMFWYRQDPGLGLRLIYFSYDVKMKEKGDIPEGYSVSREKKERFSLILESASTNQTSMYLCASSPPLGARGTEAFFGQGTRLTVV.

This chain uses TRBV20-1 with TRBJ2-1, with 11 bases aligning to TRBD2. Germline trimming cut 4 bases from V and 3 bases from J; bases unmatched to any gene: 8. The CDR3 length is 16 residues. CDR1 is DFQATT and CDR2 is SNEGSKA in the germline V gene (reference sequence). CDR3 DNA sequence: TGCAGTGCTAAAGATAGGACTAGCGGGCTCTACAATGAGCAGTTCTTC. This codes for CSAKDRTSGLYNEQFF.

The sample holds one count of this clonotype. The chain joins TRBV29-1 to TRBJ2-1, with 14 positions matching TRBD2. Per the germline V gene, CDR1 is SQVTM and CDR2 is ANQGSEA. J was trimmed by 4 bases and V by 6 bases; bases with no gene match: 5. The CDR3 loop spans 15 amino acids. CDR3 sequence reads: CSVNGLAGGYNEQFF. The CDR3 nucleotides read TGCAGCGTCAACGGACTAGCGGGAGGTTACAATGAGCAGTTCTTC.

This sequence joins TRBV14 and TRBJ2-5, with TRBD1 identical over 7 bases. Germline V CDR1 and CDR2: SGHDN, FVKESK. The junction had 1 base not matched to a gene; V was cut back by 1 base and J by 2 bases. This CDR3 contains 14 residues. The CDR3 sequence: CASSQAQGQETQYF. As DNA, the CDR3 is TGTGCCAGCAGCCAAGCACAGGGGCAAGAGACCCAGTACTTC.

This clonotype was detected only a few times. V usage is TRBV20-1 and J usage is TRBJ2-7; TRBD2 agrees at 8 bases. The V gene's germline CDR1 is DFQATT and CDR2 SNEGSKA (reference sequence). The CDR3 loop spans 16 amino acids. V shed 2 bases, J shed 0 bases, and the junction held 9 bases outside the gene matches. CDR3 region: CSARPRSGGISYEQYF. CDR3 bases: TGCAGTGCTAGACCGAGAAGCGGGGGCATCTCCTACGAGCAGTACTTC.

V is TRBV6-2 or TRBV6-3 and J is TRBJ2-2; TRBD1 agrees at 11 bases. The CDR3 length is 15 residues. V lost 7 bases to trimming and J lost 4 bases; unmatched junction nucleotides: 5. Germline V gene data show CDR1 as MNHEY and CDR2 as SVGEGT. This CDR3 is CASTGTGGSTGELFF. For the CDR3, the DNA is TGTGCCAGCACCGGGACAGGGGGAAGCACCGGGGAGCTGTTTTTT.

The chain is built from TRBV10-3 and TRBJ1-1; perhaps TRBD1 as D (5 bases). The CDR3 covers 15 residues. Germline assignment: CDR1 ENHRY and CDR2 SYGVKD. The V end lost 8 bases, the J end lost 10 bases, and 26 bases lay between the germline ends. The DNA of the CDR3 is TGTGCCATCCGACAAGGAGGGGTTTCCCCAGGAGGAGCTTTCTTT. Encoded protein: CAIRQGGVSPGGAFF.

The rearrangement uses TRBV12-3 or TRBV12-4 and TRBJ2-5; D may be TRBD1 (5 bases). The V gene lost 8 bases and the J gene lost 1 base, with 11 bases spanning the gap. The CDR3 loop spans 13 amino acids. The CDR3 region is CASLLRGQETQYF. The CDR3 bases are TGTGCCAGCTTGCTTAGGGGCCAAGAGACCCAGTACTTC.

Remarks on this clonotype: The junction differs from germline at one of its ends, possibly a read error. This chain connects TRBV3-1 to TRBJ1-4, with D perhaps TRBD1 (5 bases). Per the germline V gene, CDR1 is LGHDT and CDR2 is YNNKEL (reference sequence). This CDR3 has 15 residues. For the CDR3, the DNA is TGTACCAGCAGCCCCCGGACCGTGGGGGGTGAAAAACTGTTTTTT. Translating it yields CTSSPRTVGGEKLFF. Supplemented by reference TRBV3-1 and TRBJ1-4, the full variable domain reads DTAVSQTPKYLVTQMGNDKSIKCEQNLGHDTMYWYKQDSKKFLKIMFSYNNKELIINETVPNRFSPKSPDKAHLNLHINSLELGDSAVYFCTSSPRTVGGEKLFFGSGTQLSVL.

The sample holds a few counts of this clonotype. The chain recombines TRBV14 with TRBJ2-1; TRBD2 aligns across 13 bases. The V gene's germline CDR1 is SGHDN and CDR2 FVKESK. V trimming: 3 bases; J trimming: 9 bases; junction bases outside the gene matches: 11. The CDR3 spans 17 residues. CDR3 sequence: CASSHPLLAGGPSEQFF. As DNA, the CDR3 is TGTGCCAGCAGCCATCCTCTACTAGCGGGAGGGCCTAGTGAGCAGTTCTTC.

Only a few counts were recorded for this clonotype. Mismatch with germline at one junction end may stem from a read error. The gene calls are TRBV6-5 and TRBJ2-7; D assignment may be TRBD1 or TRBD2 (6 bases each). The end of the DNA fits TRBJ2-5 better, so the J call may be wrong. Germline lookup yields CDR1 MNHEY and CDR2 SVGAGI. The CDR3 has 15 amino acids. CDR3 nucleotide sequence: TGTGCCAGTAGTTCACACCGGGGGCGTCAAGAGACCCAGTACTTC. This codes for CASSSHRGRQETQYF.

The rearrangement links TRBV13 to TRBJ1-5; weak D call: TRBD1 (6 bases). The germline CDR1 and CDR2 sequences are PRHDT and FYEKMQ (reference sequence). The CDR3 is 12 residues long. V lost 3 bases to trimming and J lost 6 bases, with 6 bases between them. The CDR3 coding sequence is TGTGCCAGCAGCTTCAGGGGTCAGCCCCAGCATTTT. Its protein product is CASSFRGQPQHF. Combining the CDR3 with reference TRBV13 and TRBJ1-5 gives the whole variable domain AAGVIQSPRHLIKEKRETATLKCYPIPRHDTVYWYQQGPGQDPQFLISFYEKMQSDKGSIPDRFSAQQFSDYHSELNMSSLELGDSALYFCASSFRGQPQHFGDGTRLSIL.

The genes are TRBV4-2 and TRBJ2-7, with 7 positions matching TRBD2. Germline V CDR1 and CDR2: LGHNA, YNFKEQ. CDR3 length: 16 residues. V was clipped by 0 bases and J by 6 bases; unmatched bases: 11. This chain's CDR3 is CASSQDLCGSGGEQYF. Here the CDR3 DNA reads TGTGCCAGCAGCCAAGATCTTTGCGGGAGCGGTGGCGAGCAGTACTTC.

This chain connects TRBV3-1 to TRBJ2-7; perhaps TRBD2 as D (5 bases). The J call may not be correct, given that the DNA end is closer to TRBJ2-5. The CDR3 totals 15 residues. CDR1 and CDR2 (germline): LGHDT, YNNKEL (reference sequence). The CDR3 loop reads CASSQGSGIGETQYF. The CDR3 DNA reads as TGTGCCAGCAGCCAAGGGTCCGGGATTGGAGAGACCCAGTACTTC.

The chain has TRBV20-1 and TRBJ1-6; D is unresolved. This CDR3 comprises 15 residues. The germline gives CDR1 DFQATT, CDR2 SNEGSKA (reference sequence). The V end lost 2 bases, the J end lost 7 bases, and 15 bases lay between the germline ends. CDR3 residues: CSARMPGLRNSPLHF. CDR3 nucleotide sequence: TGCAGTGCTAGAATGCCCGGGTTAAGGAATTCACCCCTCCACTTT.

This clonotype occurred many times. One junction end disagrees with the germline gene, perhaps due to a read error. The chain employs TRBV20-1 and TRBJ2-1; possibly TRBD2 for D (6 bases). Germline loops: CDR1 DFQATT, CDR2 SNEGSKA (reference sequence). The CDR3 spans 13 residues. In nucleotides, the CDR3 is TGCAGTGCCAGAGTGGGAGCGGGCAATGAGCAGTTCTTC. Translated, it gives CSARVGAGNEQFF.

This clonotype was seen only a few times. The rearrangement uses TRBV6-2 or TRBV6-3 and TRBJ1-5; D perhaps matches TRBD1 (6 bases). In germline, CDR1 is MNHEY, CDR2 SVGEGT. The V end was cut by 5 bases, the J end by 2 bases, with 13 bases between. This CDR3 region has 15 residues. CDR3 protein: CASSKTGSGNQPQHF. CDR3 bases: TGTGCCAGCAGTAAAACAGGGTCGGGCAATCAGCCCCAGCATTTT.

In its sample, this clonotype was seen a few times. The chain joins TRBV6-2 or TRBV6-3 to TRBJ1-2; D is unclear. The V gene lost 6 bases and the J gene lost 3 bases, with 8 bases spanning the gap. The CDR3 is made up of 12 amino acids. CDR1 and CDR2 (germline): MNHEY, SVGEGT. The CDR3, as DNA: TGTGCCAGCAGACGCATGGACTATGGCTACACCTTC. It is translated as CASRRMDYGYTF.

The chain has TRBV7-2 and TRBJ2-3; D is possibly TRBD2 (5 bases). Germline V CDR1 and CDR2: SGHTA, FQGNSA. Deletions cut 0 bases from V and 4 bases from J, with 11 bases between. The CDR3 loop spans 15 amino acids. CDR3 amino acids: CASSLAERQADTQYF. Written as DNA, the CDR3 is TGTGCCAGCAGCTTAGCCGAGCGGCAGGCAGATACGCAGTATTTT.

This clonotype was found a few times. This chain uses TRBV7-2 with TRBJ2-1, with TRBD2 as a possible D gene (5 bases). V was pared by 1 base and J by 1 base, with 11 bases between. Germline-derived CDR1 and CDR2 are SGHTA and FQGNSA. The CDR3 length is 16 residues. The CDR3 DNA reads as TGTGCCAGCAGCTTAGTTGGGAGACGATCCTACAATGAGCAGTTCTTC. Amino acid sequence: CASSLVGRRSYNEQFF.